Detailed here is one T cell receptor (beta chain). This specimen belongs to a study of blood T cell repertoires in COVID-19. About the research overall: In each case, the material was cDNA or gDNA derived from T cells, B-cell-depleted T cells, or PBMCs.

In the study's own analysis: By means of reference gene primer amplification, nucleated cell counts were estimated. Libraries were prepared by immunoSEQ multiplex PCR; TCRdb keeps only in-frame clonotypes and omits some of them. V and J calls and clone size are given by that table; D and trimming were obtained from the DNA. The sample records some 210,000 clones, roughly four fifths being singletons. The germline CDR1 and CDR2 sequences are MGHDK and SYGVNS. The CDR3 extends over 12 amino acids. V was shortened by 7 bases and J by 9 bases, with 10 bases between the two germline ends. In terms of age and location, participants ranged from about 18 to 89 years and lived in 24 US areas.

The material sequenced was PBMCs or T cells enriched from blood (not recorded which). The clonotype was recovered from a man in his forties who had recovered from COVID-19. The chain has TRBV25-1 and TRBJ1-6, with D perhaps TRBD1 (5 bases). The CDR3 bases are TGTGCCAGCACCTCGGGGGTTTCACCCCTCCACTTT. Its protein product is CASTSGVSPLHF.